The clone carrying this T cell receptor (beta chain) was seen repeatedly, ten times or more. Its antigen is unidentified. Sample-barcoded 5' priming and a J-beta primer mix drove a second PCR of roughly 7 to 11 cycles. Paired-end reads containing CDR3 totaled no fewer than 3 million for each sample. From the 5' RACE reads, TCRdb called clonotypes with MiXCR, one entry per CDR3 protein. The sample lists fewer than 800,000 distinct CDR3 sequences, 32% occurring once. This entry belongs to a study of blood T cells in healthy people across ages. Findings and limits, study-wide: Older age coincided with a roughly linear decline in TCR beta diversity per million T cells. Bulk PBMC profiling left naive and antigen-experienced comparisons inconclusive.

The draw of peripheral blood yielded 8.5 to 10 milliliters from each donor. From germline, CDR1 is SNHLY and CDR2 FYNNEI. The CDR3 has 15 amino acids. The V gene end was trimmed by 8 bases and the J gene end by 1 base; junction bases not matched to a gene: 10. The clonotype was recovered from a woman older than 75 in good health. V and J are TRBV2 and TRBJ2-5; 7 bases are a match to TRBD2. The sample was blood. CDR3 loop: CASCLTSSRQETQYF. CDR3 DNA: TGTGCCAGCTGCCTGACTAGCAGCCGCCAAGAGACCCAGTACTTC.